The 27 T cell receptor beta chains in this list originate from one sample, sequenced in a study of CD8 T cells in ankylosing spondylitis. TCRdb analysed the 5' RACE reads with MiXCR anew, one entry per CDR3 protein. The data show roughly 670,000 distinct CDR3 sequences, around 17% seen once. Overall study findings and caveats: A motif of eight highly homologous TCR beta variants was seen as apparently characteristic of ankylosing spondylitis blood.

Antigens for these TCRs are unknown. Sequencing was performed on blood, either unsorted or a sorted T cell fraction (not recorded which). Receptors were obtained from a male donor with ankylosing spondylitis.

The chain carries TRBV11-2 and TRBJ2-2; 8 bases are a match to TRBD1. CDR1 SGHAT and CDR2 FQNNGV come from the germline V gene. This CDR3 spans 17 amino acids. With 4 bases clipped from V and 1 base from J, the junction kept 8 bases outside the gene matches. The CDR3: CASSSPTGAMNTGELFF. CDR3 bases: TGTGCCAGCAGCTCGCCGACAGGGGCGATGAACACCGGGGAGCTGTTTTTT. The whole variable domain, filled in from reference TRBV11-2 and TRBJ2-2, reads EAGVAQSPRYKIIEKRQSVAFWCNPISGHATLYWYQQILGQGPKLLIQFQNNGVVDDSQLPKDRFSAERLKGVDSTLKIQPAKLEDSAVYLCASSSPTGAMNTGELFFGEGSRLTVL.

V is TRBV9 and J is TRBJ2-1, with a weak D call TRBD1 (6 bases). Trimming stripped 4 bases from V and 7 bases from J, with 15 bases between. Germline assignment: CDR1 SGDLS and CDR2 YYNGEE. This CDR3 spans 14 amino acids. The CDR3 sequence is CASSPRDRPNEQFF. CDR3 DNA: TGTGCCAGCAGCCCCCGTGACAGGCCTAATGAGCAGTTCTTC.

The V and J genes are TRBV5-1 and TRBJ2-2; the D is unclear. There are 15 residues in the CDR3. CDR1 is SGHRS and CDR2 is YFSETQ in the germline V gene. V lost 0 bases and J lost 4, with 10 bases in between. This CDR3 is CASSLAPRPTGELFF. In nucleotides, the CDR3 is TGCGCCAGCAGCTTGGCCCCCAGGCCCACCGGGGAGCTGTTTTTT.

This clonotype has a handful of counts. The chain couples TRBV29-1 to TRBJ1-6; D is unclear. Trimming stripped 7 bases from V and 7 bases from J, with 14 bases between. The germline CDR1 and CDR2 sequences are SQVTM and ANQGSEA. The CDR3 totals 13 residues. In nucleotides, the CDR3 is TGCAGCGCTACCGGTTGCCACAATTCACCCCTCCACTTT. Translating gives CSATGCHNSPLHF.

This clonotype has at least ten counts. The genes are TRBV4-3 and TRBJ2-1; possible D gene TRBD2, 6 bases. V lost 0 bases and J 0 bases, leaving 9 bases between the germline ends. Germline values: CDR1 LGHNA, CDR2 YSLEER. The length of the CDR3 is 16 residues. The DNA for the CDR3 is TGCGCCAGCAGCCAAGATAGTAGCGGCTCCTACAATGAGCAGTTCTTC. Translating gives CASSQDSSGSYNEQFF.

The chain uses TRBV10-3 and TRBJ2-3, with D maybe TRBD2 (5 bases). V gave up 6 bases and J gave up 1 base, with 8 bases separating them. Germline lookup yields CDR1 ENHRY and CDR2 SYGVKD. The CDR3 sequence is 13 residues long. CDR3 coding DNA: TGTGCCATCAGCGGTAGCGGCACAGATACGCAGTATTTT. This sequence encodes CAISGSGTDTQYF.

The rearrangement uses TRBV20-1 and TRBJ1-2; TRBD1 matches at 7 bases. Germline V gene lookup returns CDR1 DFQATT and CDR2 SNEGSKA (reference sequence). There are 13 residues in the CDR3. The V gene end was trimmed by 4 bases and the J gene end by 8 bases; junction bases not matched to a gene: 10. The CDR3 bases are TGCAGTGCTAATCCTTTACCAGGGGGAGGCTACACCTTC. Its translation is CSANPLPGGGYTF.

The chain joins TRBV6-5 to TRBJ1-1, with D possibly being TRBD1 (5 bases). The CDR3 consists of 14 residues. Trimming stripped 2 bases from V and 6 bases from J, with 13 bases between. Germline lookup yields CDR1 MNHEY and CDR2 SVGAGI. CDR3 in amino acids: CASSYRQQGSEAFF. CDR3 bases: TGTGCCAGCAGTTACAGACAGCAGGGCTCTGAAGCTTTCTTT.

There are many counts of this clonotype. The chain recombines TRBV21-1 with TRBJ2-7. TRBV21-1 has pseudogene status. This CDR3 has 9 residues. CDR3 DNA: TGTGCCAGCAGCTACGAGCAGTACTTC. It codes for CASSYEQYF.

This clonotype appeared many times. This chain connects TRBV2 to TRBJ1-1; D remains ambiguous. The CDR3 runs 14 residues. Trimming took 4 bases from V and 2 from J, leaving 11 bases between them. The germline gives CDR1 SNHLY, CDR2 FYNNEI. In DNA, the CDR3 is TGTGCCAGCAGTGTGCGGCAGATTAACACTGAAGCTTTCTTT. This encodes CASSVRQINTEAFF.

The chain employs TRBV7-9 and TRBJ2-3; D possibly corresponds to TRBD2 (7 bases). The CDR3 runs to 15 residues. The ends were cut back, 4 bases at V and 3 bases at J, with 14 bases in the middle. Germline CDR1 SEHNR, CDR2 FQNEAQ (reference sequence). The CDR3 DNA reads TGTGCCAGCAGCTCAACAGGGAGGGGAACAGATACGCAGTATTTT. Encoded protein: CASSSTGRGTDTQYF.

V usage is TRBV12-3 or TRBV12-4 and J usage is TRBJ2-3, with D possibly TRBD1 on 5 matching bases. This CDR3 is 15 amino acids long. Trimming pared 6 bases from V and 2 bases from J, leaving 15 bases between. This CDR3 is CASSPDRYNTDTQYF. CDR3 DNA sequence: TGTGCCAGCAGCCCAGACAGATACAACACAGATACGCAGTATTTT.

This clonotype was observed a handful of times. The chain employs TRBV18 and TRBJ1-1; 9 bases are shared with TRBD1. Trimming at V came to 2 bases and at J to 3 bases, leaving 4 bases not matched to a gene. The length of the CDR3 is 15 residues. The germline gives CDR1 KGHSH, CDR2 LQKENI. The CDR3 sequence is CASSPRTGVDTEAFF. In DNA, the CDR3 is TGTGCCAGCTCACCAAGGACAGGGGTGGACACTGAAGCTTTCTTT.

J is TRBJ1-4 and V is TRBV4-2; a possible D gene is TRBD1 (5 bases). Germline lookup yields CDR1 LGHNA and CDR2 YNFKEQ. The CDR3 is 12 amino acids. V was pared by 11 bases and J by 5 bases, with 12 bases between. CDR3 in amino acids: CAVRDGNEKLFF. CDR3 nucleotides: TGTGCCGTCCGGGACGGCAATGAAAAACTGTTTTTT.

The chain is built from TRBV15 and TRBJ2-7, with D possibly being TRBD1 or TRBD2 (5 bases each). The CDR3 spans 15 residues. Trimming removed 1 base at V and 3 bases at J, with 13 bases between. CDR1 is LNHNV and CDR2 is YYDKDF in the germline V gene (reference sequence). The CDR3 loop reads CATSRARGAVYEQYF. The CDR3, as DNA: TGTGCCACCAGCAGAGCCCGAGGGGCGGTCTACGAGCAGTACTTC.

This clonotype was seen more than once but under ten times. The genes are TRBV5-1 and TRBJ2-2; the match to TRBD1 covers 7 bases. The CDR3 consists of 16 residues. CDR1 is SGHRS, CDR2 YFSETQ, per germline. Losses at the gene ends were 4 bases for V and 0 bases for J; bases not matched to a gene: 6. CDR3 amino acids: CASSRGDRANTGELFF. In nucleotides, the CDR3 is TGCGCCAGCAGCCGAGGAGACAGGGCGAACACCGGGGAGCTGTTTTTT.

The chain combines TRBV12-3 or TRBV12-4 with TRBJ1-2; D remains ambiguous. The CDR3 consists of 14 residues. V lost 3 bases to trimming and J lost 5 bases, with 13 bases between them. The CDR3 nucleotides read TGTGCCAGCAGTTTTTTCCCGGACCCTTATGGCTACACCTTC. Its protein product is CASSFFPDPYGYTF.

The chain carries TRBV12-3 or TRBV12-4 and TRBJ2-2, with 7 bases matching TRBD1. Trimming at V came to 6 bases and at J to 3 bases, leaving 7 bases not matched to a gene. The CDR3 is made up of 15 amino acids. The CDR3 region has the DNA TGTGCCAGCAGGCCCGGGACAGATTACACCGGGGAGCTGTTTTTT. It is translated as CASRPGTDYTGELFF.

CDR3 bases: TGCGCCAGCAGCCAAGGCCCGGGAATCAGTGGGTCACCCCTCCACTTT. It yields the protein CASSQGPGISGSPLHF. V and J are TRBV4-1 and TRBJ1-6; D gene ambiguous. The V end lost 1 base, the J end lost 10 bases, and 17 bases lay between the germline ends. The germline CDR1 and CDR2 sequences are MGHRA and YSYEKL. The CDR3 runs to 16 residues.

V and J are TRBV6-1 and TRBJ1-3, with D unclear. V was cut by 6 bases and J by 1 base, with 13 bases left in between. CDR3 length: 15 residues. Germline CDR1 MNHNS, CDR2 SASEGT. The CDR3 here is CASSAGIVSGNTIYF. The CDR3, as DNA: TGTGCCAGCAGCGCCGGGATAGTATCTGGAAACACCATATATTTT.

The chain combines TRBV20-1 with TRBJ2-1; D is undetermined. The CDR3 consists of 13 residues. Trimming cost V 3 bases and J 2 bases, with 8 bases left between them. The germline CDR1 and CDR2 sequences are DFQATT and SNEGSKA (reference sequence). The CDR3 reads CSASGQTYNEQFF. The CDR3 DNA is TGCAGTGCTAGTGGGCAGACCTACAATGAGCAGTTCTTC.

Ten or more counts support this clonotype. The chain combines TRBV4-2 with TRBJ2-2; the D gene is possibly TRBD1 (7 bases). Germline CDR1 LGHNA, CDR2 YNFKEQ. V lost 3 bases and J 5 bases, leaving 16 bases between the germline ends. The CDR3 contains 16 residues. This CDR3 reads CASSHPDRAGTGELFF. CDR3 nucleotide sequence: TGTGCCAGCAGCCACCCCGACAGGGCGGGAACCGGGGAGCTGTTTTTT.

Only a few counts were recorded for this clonotype. The chain joins TRBV6-6 to TRBJ2-7; possibly TRBD2 for D (5 bases). Between the trimmed V and J ends, which lost 9 bases and 2 bases, there was a span of 14 bases. Germline CDR1 reads MNHNY; CDR2 reads SVGAGI (reference sequence). The CDR3 is 13 residues long. The CDR3 DNA sequence: TGTGCCAGTTGTGAGGGCAGTCCCTACGAGCAGTACTTC. It translates to CASCEGSPYEQYF.

The V and J genes are TRBV7-2 and TRBJ2-1; no clear D. Trimming removed 1 base from V and 6 bases from J, with 13 bases in between. The CDR3 covers 15 residues. CDR1 SGHTA and CDR2 FQGNSA come from the germline V gene. As DNA, the CDR3 is TGTGCCAGCAGCTTAGTGGCTCGGTCAACCAATGAGCAGTTCTTC. Translation gives CASSLVARSTNEQFF.

The V and J genes are TRBV28 and TRBJ1-1, with D perhaps TRBD1 (5 bases). The V and J ends lost 4 bases and 1 base respectively, with 13 bases between them. Per the germline V gene, CDR1 is MDHEN and CDR2 is SYDVKM. The CDR3 is 15 amino acids. The CDR3 loop is CASSSTGLKNTEAFF. CDR3 coding DNA: TGTGCCAGCAGTTCTACAGGCCTTAAGAACACTGAAGCTTTCTTT.

The rearrangement uses TRBV7-3 and TRBJ1-6; 7 bases are a match to TRBD1. This CDR3 has 15 residues. Germline values: CDR1 SGHTA, CDR2 FQGTGA. Trimming removed 5 bases from V and 4 bases from J; junction bases left unmatched: 5. CDR3 protein: CASSAGTAYNSPLHF. The CDR3 DNA sequence: TGTGCCAGCAGCGCGGGGACAGCTTATAATTCACCCCTCCACTTT.

The J gene is TRBJ2-3, the V gene TRBV3-1; weak D call: TRBD2 (5 bases). The CDR3 runs 15 residues. Trimming left V 0 bases short and J 4 bases short, with 11 bases between. Germline V gives CDR1 LGHDT, CDR2 YNNKEL (reference sequence). The CDR3 here is CASSQEAKRADTQYF. CDR3 coding DNA: TGTGCCAGCAGCCAAGAGGCGAAGAGGGCAGATACGCAGTATTTT.